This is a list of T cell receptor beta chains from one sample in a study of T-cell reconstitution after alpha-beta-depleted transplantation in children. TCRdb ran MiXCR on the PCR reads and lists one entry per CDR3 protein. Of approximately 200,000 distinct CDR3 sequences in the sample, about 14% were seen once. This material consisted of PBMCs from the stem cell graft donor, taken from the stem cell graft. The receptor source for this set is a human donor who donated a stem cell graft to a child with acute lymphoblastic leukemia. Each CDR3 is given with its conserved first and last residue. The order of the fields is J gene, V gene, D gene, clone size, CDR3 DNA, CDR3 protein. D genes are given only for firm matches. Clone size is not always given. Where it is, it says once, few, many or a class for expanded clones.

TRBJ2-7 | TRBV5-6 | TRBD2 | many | TGTGCCAGCAGCCAACCGGGACTAGGTATCTACGAGCAGTACTTC | CASSQPGLGIYEQYF
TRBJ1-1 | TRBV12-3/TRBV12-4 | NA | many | TGTGCCAGCAGTTCTTGGAATACGGCGAACACTGAAGCTTTCTTT | CASSSWNTANTEAFF
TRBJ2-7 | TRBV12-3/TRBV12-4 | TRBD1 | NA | TGTGCCAGCAGTTCTTTAGGACAGGGTACCTACGAGCAGTACTTC | CASSSLGQGTYEQYF
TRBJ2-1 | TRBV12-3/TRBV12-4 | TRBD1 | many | TGTGCCAGCAGTTTAGAGGGACAGGGAAATGAGCAGTTCTTC | CASSLEGQGNEQFF
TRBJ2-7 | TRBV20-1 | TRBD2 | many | TGCAGTGCCCAGACGGGGGGGCTGTACGAGCAGTACTTC | CSAQTGGLYEQYF
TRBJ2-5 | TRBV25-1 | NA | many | TGTGCCAGCAGTGAATTTGGCAGGGCGGAGACCCAGTACTTC | CASSEFGRAETQYF
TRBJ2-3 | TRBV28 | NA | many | TGTGCCAGCAGCCGCCCCGCAGCGGCCACAGATACGCAGTATTTT | CASSRPAAATDTQYF
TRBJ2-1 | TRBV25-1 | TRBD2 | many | TGTGCCAGCAGTGACCAAGCGGGAACAAACTACAATGAGCAGTTCTTC | CASSDQAGTNYNEQFF
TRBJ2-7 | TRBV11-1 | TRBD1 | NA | TGTGCCAGCAGCCGGGGGACAGGGGGCGTTTGGTACGAGCAGTACTTC | CASSRGTGGVWYEQYF
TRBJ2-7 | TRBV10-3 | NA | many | TGTGCCATCAGGGAAAGGGGAGGCTACGAGCAGTACTTC | CAIRERGGYEQYF
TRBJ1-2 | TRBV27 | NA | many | TGTGCCAGCAGTCCCTCCGGAGTTAACTATGGCTACACCTTC | CASSPSGVNYGYTF
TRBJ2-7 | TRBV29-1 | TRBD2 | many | TGCAGCGTTGAAGATCGGGCTAGCGGAAGCGAGCAGTACTTC | CSVEDRASGSEQYF
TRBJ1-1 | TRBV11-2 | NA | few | TGTGCCAGCACCCCGGGGGGCGCGAACACTGAAGCTTTCTTT | CASTPGGANTEAFF
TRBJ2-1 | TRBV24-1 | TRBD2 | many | TGTGCCACCAGTGATTTTGTAGCGGGAGGGTACAATGAGCAGTTCTTC | CATSDFVAGGYNEQFF
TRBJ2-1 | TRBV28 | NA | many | TGTGCCAGCAGCGCCGTGCAGGCGGAAAATGAGCAGTTCTTC | CASSAVQAENEQFF
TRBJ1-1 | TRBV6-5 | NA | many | TGTGCCAGCAAGCGTTGGAACACTGAAGCTTTCTTT | CASKRWNTEAFF
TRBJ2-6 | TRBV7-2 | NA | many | TGTGCCAGCAGCGGCCGGGGTGGGGCCAACGTCCTGACTTTC | CASSGRGGANVLTF
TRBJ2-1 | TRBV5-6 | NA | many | TGTGCCAGCAGTCACAGGGCAACGGGGAATGAGCAGTTCTTC | CASSHRATGNEQFF
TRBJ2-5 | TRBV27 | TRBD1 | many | TGTGCCAGCAGGACCTGGACAGGGGAAGAGACCCAGTACTTC | CASRTWTGEETQYF
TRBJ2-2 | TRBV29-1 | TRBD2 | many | TGCAGCGTTGATTCTGCGGGAGGCCCCCCCGGCGGGGAGCTGTTTTTT | CSVDSAGGPPGGELFF
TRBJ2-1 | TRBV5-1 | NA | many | TGCGCCAGCAGCCCGAACATGGAGACTATGACCTACAATGAGCAGTTCTTC | CASSPNMETMTYNEQFF
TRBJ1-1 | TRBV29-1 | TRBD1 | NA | TGCAGCGTTGAGCTGGGACAGGCTAACACTGAAGCTTTCTTT | CSVELGQANTEAFF
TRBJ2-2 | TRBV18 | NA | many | TGTGCCAGCTCACCAATAATGAAAGGAGCGAACACCGGGGAGCTGTTTTTT | CASSPIMKGANTGELFF
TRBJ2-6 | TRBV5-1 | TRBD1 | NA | TGCGCCAGCAGCTTGGACCCACCCGACAGGGCTGGGGCCAACGTCCTGACTTTC | CASSLDPPDRAGANVLTF
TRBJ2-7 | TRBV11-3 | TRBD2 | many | TGTGCCAGCAGCCGAACTAGCGGAATAATAGAGCAGTACTTC | CASSRTSGIIEQYF
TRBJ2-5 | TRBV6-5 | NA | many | TGTGCCAGCAGTTACTCGGGGCGGGATAGGGTCGAAGAGACCCAGTACTTC | CASSYSGRDRVEETQYF
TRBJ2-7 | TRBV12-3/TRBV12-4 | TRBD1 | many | TGTGCCAGCAGTCTACCGTCGACAGGGGGGTACGAGCAGTACTTC | CASSLPSTGGYEQYF
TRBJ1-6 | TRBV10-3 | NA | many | TGTGCCATCAGTGAACGGGGGTCCTATAATTCACCCCTCCACTTT | CAISERGSYNSPLHF
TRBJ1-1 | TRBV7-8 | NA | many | TGTGCCAGCAGCCACAATGGCAGAAGGGTTAGGACTGAAGCTTTCTTT | CASSHNGRRVRTEAFF
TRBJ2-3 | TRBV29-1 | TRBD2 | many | TGCAGCGTTGAAGATTCTTCAAGCGGGGACTCGGATTTT | CSVEDSSSGDSDF
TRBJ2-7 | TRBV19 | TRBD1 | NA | TGTGCCAGTAGTCCTCCACGACAGGGGCACGAGCAGTACTTC | CASSPPRQGHEQYF
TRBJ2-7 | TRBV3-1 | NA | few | TGTGCCAGCAGCCAAGATTGGGCAGAGCAGTACTTC | CASSQDWAEQYF
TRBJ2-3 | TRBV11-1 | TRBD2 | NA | TGTGCCAGCAGCCCCGGACTAGCGGGAGGCCTCACAGATACGCAGTATTTT | CASSPGLAGGLTDTQYF
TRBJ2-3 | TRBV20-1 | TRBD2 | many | TGCAGTGCCTGGACTAGCGGGAGTCCAGATACGCAGTATTTT | CSAWTSGSPDTQYF
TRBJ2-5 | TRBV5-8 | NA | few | TGTGCCAGCAGCTCCCGGTCCCGGCAAGAGACCCAGTACTTC | CASSSRSRQETQYF
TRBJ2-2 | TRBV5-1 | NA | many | TGCGCCAGCAGCAATCCCGTGGCGGATACCGGGGAGCTGTTTTTT | CASSNPVADTGELFF
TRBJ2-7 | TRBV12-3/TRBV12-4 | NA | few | TGTGCCAGCAGTTTAAACAGGCGCGAGCAGTACTTC | CASSLNRREQYF
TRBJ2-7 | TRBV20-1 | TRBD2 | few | TGCAGTGCTAGATCTGAGCATAGCGGGAGGACCTACGAGCAGTACTTC | CSARSEHSGRTYEQYF
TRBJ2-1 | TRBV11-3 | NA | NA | TGTGCCAGCAGCTTAGGAGGGGTGGGGAATGAGCAGTTCTTC | CASSLGGVGNEQFF
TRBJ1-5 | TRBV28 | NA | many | TGTGCCAGCAGCTCCCCCACAGGACAGTATCAGCCCCAGCATTTT | CASSSPTGQYQPQHF
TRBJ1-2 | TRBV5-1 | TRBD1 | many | TGCGCCAGCAGCAAGGGGGACAGGGGCGTTCCCTACACCTTC | CASSKGDRGVPYTF
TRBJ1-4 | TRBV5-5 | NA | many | TGTGCCAGCAGCTTTTATGACATGACTAATGAAAAACTGTTTTTT | CASSFYDMTNEKLFF
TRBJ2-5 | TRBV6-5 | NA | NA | TGTGCCAGCAGTTCCCAGGGGGGGATAGTAGAGACCCAGTACTTC | CASSSQGGIVETQYF
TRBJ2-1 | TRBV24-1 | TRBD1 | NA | TGTGCCATCGGACAGGGGGCAAGTGAGCAGTTCTTC | CAIGQGASEQFF
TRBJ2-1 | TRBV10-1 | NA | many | TGCGCCAGCAGCGTTATCCGGGACTCCAATGAGCAGTTCTTC | CASSVIRDSNEQFF
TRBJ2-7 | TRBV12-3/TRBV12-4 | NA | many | TGTGCCAGCAGTCTGTTGGGATCGCCCGGCGGGTACGAGCAGTACTTC | CASSLLGSPGGYEQYF
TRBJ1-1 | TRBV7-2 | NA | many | TGTGCCAGCAGCTTAAGGGGACCGGTGAACACTGAAGCTTTCTTT | CASSLRGPVNTEAFF
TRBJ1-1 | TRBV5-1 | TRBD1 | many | TGCGCCAGCAGCTTATACGGGACAGCAGACCGAGAAGCTTTCTTT | CASSLYGTADREAFF
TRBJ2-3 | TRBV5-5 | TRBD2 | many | TGTGCCAGCAGCTTGGGCGGGAGTGCAGATACGCAGTATTTT | CASSLGGSADTQYF
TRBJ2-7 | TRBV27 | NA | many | TGTGCCAGCAGTTTAGGGAGCGGGCATTACGAGCAGTACTTC | CASSLGSGHYEQYF
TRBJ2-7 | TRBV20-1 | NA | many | TGCAGTGCTAGAGCCAGCGGCGGGGTCTACGAGCAGTACTTC | CSARASGGVYEQYF
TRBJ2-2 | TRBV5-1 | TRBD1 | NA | TGCGCCAGCAGACCCCGGACAGGGGGAAACACCGGGGAGCTGTTTTTT | CASRPRTGGNTGELFF
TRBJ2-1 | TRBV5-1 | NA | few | TGCGCCAGCAGCTTGGGGTGGGGCGATGAGCAGTTCTTC | CASSLGWGDEQFF
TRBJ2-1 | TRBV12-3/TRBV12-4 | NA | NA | TGTGCCAGCAGCTCTTTAAGGACAGCCGCTGGGCAGTTCTTC | CASSSLRTAAGQFF
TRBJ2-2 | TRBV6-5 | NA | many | TGTGCCAGCAGTTATCAGGAGGGAGGCGGGGAGCTGTTTTTT | CASSYQEGGGELFF
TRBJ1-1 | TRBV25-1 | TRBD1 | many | TGTGCCAGCAGCATAACAGGGGGGCGGTATGCCACTGAAGCTTTCTTT | CASSITGGRYATEAFF
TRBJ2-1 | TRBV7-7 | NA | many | TGTGCCAGCAGCTCCACACCTCAGGAGAAGTTCTTC | CASSSTPQEKFF
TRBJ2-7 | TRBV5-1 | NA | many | TGCGCCAGCAAGCGGGACATAACAGTCTGGGACGAGCAGTACTTC | CASKRDITVWDEQYF
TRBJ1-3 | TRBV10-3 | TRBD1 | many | TGTGCCATCAGCACGACAGGGGCCAGCTCTGGAAACACCATATATTTT | CAISTTGASSGNTIYF